A selection of T cell receptor beta chains follows, all from one sample in a study of Tregs in tolerant kidney transplant recipients. Only in-frame clones appear in the TCRdb table, and some are missing; sequencing was by immunoSEQ multiplex PCR. The table lists tens of thousands of clones, 91% of them singletons, with about 16% in the top ten. This specimen consisted of CD8+ T cells from blood (PBMCs), obtained 24 months after the transplant. The source of these receptors is a human patient who received a combined kidney and bone marrow transplant. Part of the T cell pool may stem from the graft donor. The conserved cysteine and the conserved F or W are not part of the CDR3 here. Fields, in order: J gene, V gene, CDR3 protein.

TRBJ1-2 TRBV5-6 ASSLAGNYGYT
TRBJ1-3 TRBV7-2 ASSFWETNTIY
TRBJ2-7 TRBV7-6 ASSLAGSYEQY
TRBJ2-5 TRBV4-1 ASSPPGVGRETQY
TRBJ1-2 TRBV29-1 SAPSGSGGYT
TRBJ1-3 TRBV5-6 ASSLTSSGNTIY
TRBJ1-1 TRBV7-6 ASSYQTGEITEAF
TRBJ1-5 TRBV2 ASDSWGPYRQPQH
TRBJ2-1 TRBV5-1 ASRYRPSSYNEQF
TRBJ2-3 TRBV9 ASSDNRADTQY
TRBJ2-7 TRBV13 ASGADRVDEQY
TRBJ2-7 TRBV21-1 ASSNRGEQY
TRBJ2-5 TRBV4-3 ASSQEAGGKETQY
TRBJ1-6 TRBV11-2 ASSLGSYNSPLH
TRBJ2-7 TRBV25-1 ASSPGIGPNYEQY
TRBJ2-7 TRBV5-4 ASSLTVGGEQY
TRBJ2-3 TRBV4-3 ASSQERLTDTQY
TRBJ1-1 TRBV27 ASSWGQGQRAF
TRBJ2-2 TRBV25-1 ASSALKGAGGASGELF
TRBJ2-3 TRBV4-3 ASSSNLAGGPRATQY
TRBJ2-3 TRBV9 ASSVGTGGPTDTQY
TRBJ2-1 TRBV6-6 ASSRLVGHYNEQF
TRBJ1-1 TRBV4-3 ASSQPGQTYTEAF
TRBJ2-1 TRBV29-1 SVEDRTDYNEQF